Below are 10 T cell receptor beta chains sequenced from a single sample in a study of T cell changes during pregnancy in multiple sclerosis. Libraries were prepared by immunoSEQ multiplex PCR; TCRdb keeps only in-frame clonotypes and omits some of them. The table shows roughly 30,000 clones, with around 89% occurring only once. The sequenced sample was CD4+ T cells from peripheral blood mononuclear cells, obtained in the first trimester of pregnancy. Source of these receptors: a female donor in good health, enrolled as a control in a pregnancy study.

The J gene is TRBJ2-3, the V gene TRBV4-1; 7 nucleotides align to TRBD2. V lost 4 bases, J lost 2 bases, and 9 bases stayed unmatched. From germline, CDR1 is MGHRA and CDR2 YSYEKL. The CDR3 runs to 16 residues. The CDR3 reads CASSPRGAGTTDTQYF. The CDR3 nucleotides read TGCGCCAGCAGCCCCCGCGGAGCGGGAACCACAGATACGCAGTATTTT.

CDR3 amino acids: CASSESRGSGADTQYF. In DNA form, the CDR3 reads TGTGCCAGCAGTGAATCGCGGGGGAGTGGCGCAGATACGCAGTATTTT. The V call is TRBV6-1, the J call TRBJ2-3; TRBD2 agrees at 7 bases. The CDR3 spans 16 residues. Germline-derived CDR1 and CDR2 are MNHNS and SASEGT. The ends lost 2 bases at V and 4 bases at J; junction bases unmatched: 9.

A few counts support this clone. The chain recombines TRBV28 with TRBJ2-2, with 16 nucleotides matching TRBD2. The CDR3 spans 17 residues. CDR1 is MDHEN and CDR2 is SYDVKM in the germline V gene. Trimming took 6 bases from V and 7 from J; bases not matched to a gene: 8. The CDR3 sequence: CASRIGTSGRANGELFF. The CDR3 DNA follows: TGTGCCAGCAGGATCGGGACTAGCGGGAGGGCCAACGGGGAGCTGTTTTTT.

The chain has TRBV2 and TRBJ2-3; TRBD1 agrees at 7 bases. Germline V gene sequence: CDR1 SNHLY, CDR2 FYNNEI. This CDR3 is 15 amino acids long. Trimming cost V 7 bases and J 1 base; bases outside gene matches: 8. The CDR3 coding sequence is TGTGCCAGCATTTTTCAGGGGGTGGGCACAGATACGCAGTATTTT. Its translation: CASIFQGVGTDTQYF.

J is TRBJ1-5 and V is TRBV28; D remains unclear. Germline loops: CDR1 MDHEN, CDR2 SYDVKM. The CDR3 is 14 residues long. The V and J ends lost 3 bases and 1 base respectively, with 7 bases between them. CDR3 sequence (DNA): TGTGCCAGCAGTTTTCAGGCAAGCAATCAGCCCCAGCATTTT. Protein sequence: CASSFQASNQPQHF.

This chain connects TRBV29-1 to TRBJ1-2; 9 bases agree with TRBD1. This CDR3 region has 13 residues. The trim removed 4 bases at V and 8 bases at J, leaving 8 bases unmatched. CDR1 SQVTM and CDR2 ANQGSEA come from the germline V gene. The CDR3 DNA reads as TGCAGCGTTGCCATAGGACAGGGGATGGGCTACACCTTC. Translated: CSVAIGQGMGYTF. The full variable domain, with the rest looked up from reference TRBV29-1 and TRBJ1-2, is SAVISQKPSRDICQRGTSLTIQCQVDSQVTMMFWYRQQPGQSLTLIATANQGSEATYESGFVIDKFPISRPNLTFSTLTVSNMSPEDSSIYLCSVAIGQGMGYTFGSGTRLTVV.

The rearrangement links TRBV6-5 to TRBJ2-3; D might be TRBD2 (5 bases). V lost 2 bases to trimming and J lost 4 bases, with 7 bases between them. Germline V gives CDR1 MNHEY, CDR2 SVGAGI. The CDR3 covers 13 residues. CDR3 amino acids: CASSYEGPDTQYF. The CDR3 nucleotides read TGTGCCAGCAGTTACGAGGGCCCAGATACGCAGTATTTT.

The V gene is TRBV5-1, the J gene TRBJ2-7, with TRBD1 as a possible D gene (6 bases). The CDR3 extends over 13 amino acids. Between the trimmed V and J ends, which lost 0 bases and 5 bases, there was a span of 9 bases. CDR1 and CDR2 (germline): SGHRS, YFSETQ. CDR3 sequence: CASSLGGPNEQYF. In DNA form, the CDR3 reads TGCGCCAGCAGCTTGGGGGGGCCTAACGAGCAGTACTTC.

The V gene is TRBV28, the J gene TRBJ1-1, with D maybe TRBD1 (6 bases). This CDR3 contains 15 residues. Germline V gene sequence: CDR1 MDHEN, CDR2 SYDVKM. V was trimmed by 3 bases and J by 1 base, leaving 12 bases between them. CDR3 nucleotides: TGTGCCAGCAGTTTGAGGACAGTCTGGAACACTGAAGCTTTCTTT. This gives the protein CASSLRTVWNTEAFF.

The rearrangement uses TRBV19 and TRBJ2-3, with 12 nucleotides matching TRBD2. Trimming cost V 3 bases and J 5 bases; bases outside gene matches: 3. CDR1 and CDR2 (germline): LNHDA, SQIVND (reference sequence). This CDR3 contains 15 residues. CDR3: CASSILAGGEDTQYF. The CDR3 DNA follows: TGTGCCAGTAGTATTCTAGCGGGGGGGGAAGATACGCAGTATTTT. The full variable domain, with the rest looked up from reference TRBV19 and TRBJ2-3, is DGGITQSPKYLFRKEGQNVTLSCEQNLNHDAMYWYRQDPGQGLRLIYYSQIVNDFQKGDIAEGYSVSREKKESFPLTVTSAQKNPTAFYLCASSILAGGEDTQYFGPGTRLTVL.